This record covers a single TCR beta chain. The sample is drawn from a study of OX40 agonist ivuxolimab in advanced cancers. Study at large: A mean age of approximately 64 years, range roughly 20 to 80, was recorded, and 80% to 90% were male.

Germline CDR1 and CDR2: MNHEY and SMNVEV (reference sequence). Trimming cost V 5 bases and J 0 bases, with 14 bases left between them. The CDR3 loop spans 15 amino acids. Profiling relied on immunoSEQ multiplex PCR, and the TCRdb table lists in-frame clones only, not all of them. The sample lists over 45,000 clones, around 88% occurring once. The sequencing used CD4+ or CD8+ T cells sorted from blood, collected in a trial of the OX40 agonist ivuxolimab. The chain couples TRBV27 to TRBJ2-7; perhaps TRBD1 as D (6 bases). The receptor comes from an adult with an advanced solid tumor such as melanoma, head and neck, liver or kidney cancer. In DNA form, the CDR3 reads TGTGCCAGCAGTAATCACAGGGTAAGCTCCTACGAGCAGTACTTC. Amino acid sequence: CASSNHRVSSYEQYF.